Listed below are T cell receptor beta chains from one sample, sequenced in a study of T cell responses to AZD1222 COVID-19 vaccine. Sequencing used immunoSEQ multiplex PCR; TCRdb keeps in-frame clones, though not all of them. The sample includes approximately 150,000 clones, about nine tenths of them seen just once. The starting material was peripheral blood, obtained 28 days after the second AZD1222 dose. These receptors were taken from an adult who received the AZD1222 COVID-19 vaccine. Each CDR3 is given with its conserved first and last residue. The D gene is left open where the match is weak. Clone size, where shown, is once, few, many, or a class for clones that have expanded.

NA,TRBV7-9,NA,TRBJ2-7,TGTGCCAGCAGCTTAGCGAGGACGTACTCCTACGAGCAGTACTTC,CASSLARTYSYEQYF
NA,TRBV29-1,NA,TRBJ2-3,TGCAGCGTTGAAGTGGGGGCATCAGATACGCAGTATTTT,CSVEVGASDTQYF
NA,TRBV7-9,NA,TRBJ1-1,TGTGCCAGCAGCTTCCGAGAGGGGGGGACTGAAGCTTTCTTT,CASSFREGGTEAFF
TRBD1,TRBV4-1,NA,TRBJ2-3,TGCGCCAGCAGCCTGACAGGGAACACAGATACGCAGTATTTT,CASSLTGNTDTQYF
NA,TRBV27,few,TRBJ2-7,TGTGCCAGCTGTGTCCTCTCCTACGAGCAGTACTTC,CASCVLSYEQYF
NA,TRBV6-5,NA,TRBJ2-1,TGTGCCAGCAGTTACCAACTCAAAACCTACAATGAGCAGTTCTTC,CASSYQLKTYNEQFF
NA,TRBV6-5,NA,TRBJ1-6,TGTGCCAGCAGTTACTCCGGGAAGAATTCACCCCTCCACTTT,CASSYSGKNSPLHF
TRBD1,TRBV6-2/TRBV6-3,NA,TRBJ2-1,TGTGCCAGCAGCCTGATAACCGGGACAGGGCATCGTGAGCAGTTCTTC,CASSLITGTGHREQFF
NA,TRBV5-1,NA,TRBJ1-3,TGCGCCAGCAGCTTGGCCGACAACAGGAACTCTGGAAACACCATATATTTT,CASSLADNRNSGNTIYF
NA,TRBV7-8,NA,TRBJ2-7,TGTGCCAGCAGCCTGACCTACGAGCAGTACTTC,CASSLTYEQYF
TRBD1,TRBV5-8,NA,TRBJ1-5,TGTGCCAGCAGCGCGTTGACAGGGACGGCCCAGCATTTT,CASSALTGTAQHF
NA,TRBV29-1,NA,TRBJ1-1,TGCAGCGTTGAATCACTTTTCGGGACTGAAGCTTTCTTT,CSVESLFGTEAFF
NA,TRBV28,NA,TRBJ1-3,TGTGCCAGCAGTTCCCCCGGGGGGACGCCCGGAAACACCATATATTTT,CASSSPGGTPGNTIYF
NA,TRBV10-3,once,TRBJ1-2,TGTGCCATCAGTGAGTCGACGGGGGGCGCGGGTGGCTACACCTTC,CAISESTGGAGGYTF
TRBD1,TRBV27,NA,TRBJ2-1,TGTGCCAGCAGTTCACCGGGACAGGGCTACAATGAGCAGTTCTTC,CASSSPGQGYNEQFF
TRBD1,TRBV5-1,once,TRBJ2-7,TGCGCCAGCAGCCCAGGGACAGGACGTAGGTACTTC,CASSPGTGRRYF
NA,TRBV18,NA,TRBJ1-1,TGTGCCAGCTCATCTTTGGACGGCTCGAACACTGAAGCTTTCTTT,CASSSLDGSNTEAFF
NA,TRBV30,few,TRBJ1-3,TGTGCCTGGAGTTTGACAGTCTCTGGAAACACCATATATTTT,CAWSLTVSGNTIYF
NA,TRBV7-2,NA,TRBJ1-1,TGTGCCAGCAGCTCTTTTAAGAACACTGAAGCTTTCTTT,CASSSFKNTEAFF
NA,TRBV6-4,NA,TRBJ1-5,TGTGCCAGCAGTGACAGGGAGGGTCAGCCCCAGCATTTT,CASSDREGQPQHF
NA,TRBV29-1,NA,TRBJ1-2,TGCAGCGTTGAAACGGGGGATAACTATGGCTACACCTTC,CSVETGDNYGYTF
NA,TRBV6-5,NA,TRBJ2-3,TGTGCCAGCACGATAGACGTTGGGGGAGATACGCAGTATTTT,CASTIDVGGDTQYF
NA,TRBV7-9,NA,TRBJ1-2,TGTGCCAGCAGCACTGGGGGCGGCTACACCTTC,CASSTGGGYTF
NA,TRBV4-1,NA,TRBJ1-2,TGCGCCAGCAGCCAAATCGTTTCCGGGAGTGGCTACACCTTC,CASSQIVSGSGYTF
TRBD2,TRBV27,NA,TRBJ2-1,TGTGCCAGCAGTCCTGGCGGGAGGTACTACAATGAGCAGTTCTTC,CASSPGGRYYNEQFF
NA,TRBV7-3,few,TRBJ1-6,TGTGCCAGCAGCTTATCAGGGATCGGTTCACCCCTCCACTTT,CASSLSGIGSPLHF
NA,TRBV5-4,NA,TRBJ1-2,TGTGCCAGCAGAAGGGAAGAGAACTATGGCTACACCTTC,CASRREENYGYTF
TRBD2,TRBV28,NA,TRBJ2-2,TGTGCCAGTGAGGAAAGGACTAGCGGATCTAGGTTCACCGGGGAGCTGTTTTTT,CASEERTSGSRFTGELFF
TRBD1,TRBV19,NA,TRBJ2-7,TGTGCCAGTAGTTCCGGGACAGGGACCTACGAGCAGTACTTC,CASSSGTGTYEQYF
NA,TRBV28,once,TRBJ1-4,TGTGCCAGCAGTGAGAACAGGCGGGCAGGAACTAATGAAAAACTGTTTTTT,CASSENRRAGTNEKLFF
NA,TRBV9,NA,TRBJ2-3,TGTGCCAGCAGGAGGACAGATACGCAGTATTTT,CASRRTDTQYF
NA,TRBV5-3,NA,TRBJ1-2,TGTGCCAGAAGCCCTCCACGCTGGGACGGAGTAGACTATGGCTACACCTTC,CARSPPRWDGVDYGYTF
NA,TRBV6-1,NA,TRBJ1-1,TGTGCCAGCAGTGAATACGGTGGTAACACTGAAGCTTTCTTT,CASSEYGGNTEAFF
NA,TRBV28,NA,TRBJ1-5,TGTGCCAGCAGTCCTATCAAGCAACAGCTAGGAGTCAATCAGCCCCAGCATTTT,CASSPIKQQLGVNQPQHF
NA,TRBV19,NA,TRBJ2-3,TGTGCCAGCCGTGTGACGCCCACAGATACGCAGTATTTT,CASRVTPTDTQYF
NA,TRBV11-2,NA,TRBJ1-3,TGTGCCAGCAGCTCCTTCCAGGGAGGAAACACCATATATTTT,CASSSFQGGNTIYF
TRBD1,TRBV6-2/TRBV6-3,NA,TRBJ1-1,TGTGCCAGCAGTGACGCCGGACAGGGGAACACTGAAGCTTTCTTT,CASSDAGQGNTEAFF
TRBD2,TRBV9,NA,TRBJ2-3,TGTGCCAGCAGGGCTAGCGGGAGTAGCACAGATACGCAGTATTTT,CASRASGSSTDTQYF
TRBD1,TRBV2,NA,TRBJ2-7,TGTGCCAGCAGTGACTGGCAGGGGGCTTTTGAGCAGTACTTC,CASSDWQGAFEQYF
NA,TRBV5-5,NA,TRBJ2-6,TGTGCCAGCACCCCCCTTTTGCCGGGCCTCGGGGCCAACGTCCTGACTTTC,CASTPLLPGLGANVLTF
NA,TRBV7-2,NA,TRBJ2-7,TGTGCCAGCAGCTTAGTTCCGGGGAACGAGCAGTACTTC,CASSLVPGNEQYF
NA,TRBV6-2/TRBV6-3,NA,TRBJ2-7,TGTGCCAGCAGTTACCCTTCGGGCGCGGGACCCTCCTACGAGCAGTACTTC,CASSYPSGAGPSYEQYF